The rows below give T cell receptor beta chains drawn from one sample of a study of radiotherapy plus CTLA-4 blockade in lung cancer. Measured with immunoSEQ multiplex PCR; TCRdb has only the in-frame clones, and not every one. The table has 12,000 or so clones, about 88% seen once. Material: peripheral blood, obtained from a patient treated with radiotherapy plus ipilimumab. The receptors derive from a human donor with non-small cell lung cancer that progressed on radiotherapy plus ipilimumab. Both conserved end residues are part of each CDR3.

V gene	J gene	CDR3 protein
TRBV4-1	TRBJ2-1	CASSPGQGSYNEQFF
TRBV28	TRBJ2-2	CASSSARVWVRTGNTGELFF
TRBV7-7	TRBJ2-5	CASSYGGAETQYF
TRBV7-2	TRBJ2-1	CASSFNKLAQFF
TRBV10-3	TRBJ1-1	CASRPAGQANTEAFF
TRBV9	TRBJ2-1	CASSVDSLSEQFF
TRBV6-4	TRBJ1-1	CASSAWVGVTEAFF
TRBV7-2	TRBJ2-3	CASSDRDRVGDTQYF
TRBV7-6	TRBJ1-6	CASSLSAGDSPLHF
TRBV5-1	TRBJ1-6	CASSDLGPPPLHF
TRBV19	TRBJ1-5	CASSSTWTGASNQPQHF
TRBV19	TRBJ1-2	CASRVTGVGYGYTF
TRBV21-1	TRBJ2-1	CASSAPRPYNEQFF
TRBV2	TRBJ1-5	CASNRGLGQPQHF
TRBV5-4	TRBJ2-3	CASSLDWAGLSGGRTDTQYF
TRBV7-8	TRBJ2-1	CASSLIGSDRPTYNEQFF
TRBV4-1	TRBJ2-1	CASSPPAGSLYNEQFF
TRBV2	TRBJ2-6	CASSVVITDTSRANVMTF
TRBV7-3	TRBJ2-3	CASSPTSGGTDTQYF
TRBV2	TRBJ2-5	CATLPGTSGGARETQYF
TRBV6-5	TRBJ1-2	CASSYSGRGVRGYTF
TRBV6-5	TRBJ1-1	CASYRGYTEAFF
TRBV7-3	TRBJ2-3	CASSPEAASGGYTQYF
TRBV29-1	TRBJ2-5	CSVETGRKMETQYF
TRBV7-2	TRBJ1-1	CASSAHPNTEAFF
TRBV6-5	TRBJ1-2	CASRDRGFEGYTF
TRBV10-3	TRBJ1-6	CAIRQTGGSPLHF
TRBV6-1	TRBJ2-7	CAIKWGQGTYEQYF
TRBV6-5	TRBJ1-6	CASRAGTDNSPLHF
TRBV15	TRBJ1-4	CATSRGGQVDTAPRKELFF
TRBV6-5	TRBJ1-1	CASSYSRGTNTEAFF
TRBV12-5	TRBJ1-2	CASGLGQGYYGYTF
TRBV10-3	TRBJ2-5	CAISGSASGGAGETQYF
TRBV7-2	TRBJ2-2	CASSSSRGYTGELFF
TRBV6-6	TRBJ2-2	CASFRTVNTGELFF
TRBV6-6	TRBJ2-7	CASSSRSGGAYEQYF
TRBV5-1	TRBJ1-1	CASSYQAGANTEAFF
TRBV5-5	TRBJ1-2	CASSLGGAGGYTF
TRBV28	TRBJ1-5	CASSAPIENQPQHF
TRBV2	TRBJ2-5	CASSEGVLAGPETQYF
TRBV5-6	TRBJ1-2	CASTPGQGVVNYGYTF
TRBV7-6	TRBJ1-3	CASSLASEASGNTIYF
TRBV14	TRBJ1-2	CASSQDTRTHGYTF
TRBV7-8	TRBJ2-7	CASSNLRLAGGHEQYF
TRBV2	TRBJ1-6	CASSLNRVESSPLHF
TRBV10-1	TRBJ2-3	CASSRSLLTDTQYF
TRBV2	TRBJ2-5	CASRGRGQYQETQYF
TRBV12-5	TRBJ1-2	CASGRTGGYGYTF
TRBV20-1	TRBJ2-5	CSARDWETQYF
TRBV7-6	TRBJ2-7	CASSLEGFYEQYF
TRBV6-9	TRBJ2-6	CASSNSGANVLTF